The present entry profiles one T cell receptor beta chain with its context. Per the study methods: Reference gene primer amplification yielded estimated nucleated cell counts. The assay was immunoSEQ multiplex PCR, and TCRdb's table has in-frame clones only and misses some. V, J and clone size are taken as reported in that table, and D and trimming were inferred from the DNA itself. This repertoire shows tens of thousands of clones, roughly three quarters found once; its top ten account for over 15%. Trimming took 8 bases from V and 4 from J, leaving 13 bases between them. CDR3 length equals 13 residues. CDR1 ENHRY and CDR2 SYGVKD come from the germline V gene. This sample stems from a study of blood T cell repertoires in COVID-19. Study information: Donors in the United States, Italy and Spain gave samples during acute or convalescent COVID-19. PBMCs, B-cell-depleted T cells, or T cells were the source of the cDNA or gDNA that made up the material.

Sequencing was performed on peripheral blood. This TCR was recovered from a man aged 70 or older with acute or convalescent COVID-19. This sequence joins TRBV10-3 and TRBJ2-3, with D perhaps matching TRBD1 (5 bases). The chain's CDR3 is CAIGRQGADTQYF. The CDR3 region has the DNA TGTGCCATCGGCCGGCAGGGTGCAGATACGCAGTATTTT.